This T cell receptor (beta chain) is drawn from a study of cytomegalovirus exposure and HLA in healthy donors. Whole-study findings and limits: Analysis performed later showed TCR beta chains linked to HLA being more clonally expanded than equally common others. Several of the most significant clusters appeared linked to common viral pathogens, based on a later analysis.

PCR primers comprised 60 Vbeta and 13 Jbeta primers. Profiling relied on immunoSEQ multiplex PCR, and the TCRdb table lists in-frame clones only, not all of them. The data contain around 100,000 clones, around 75% of them seen just once; the ten biggest clones take up roughly 0.9%. The J segment lost 0 bases and the V segment lost 1 base, leaving 2 bases of the junction unmatched. CDR3 length: 15 amino acids. Germline-derived CDR1 and CDR2 are MNHEY and SMNVEV (reference sequence). Concerning this clone: The antigen remains unidentified.

This receptor was identified in a woman aged 25 to 39 in good health and CMV-seronegative. V usage is TRBV27 and J usage is TRBJ1-2; TRBD1 agrees at 7 bases. The sample taken for sequencing was PBMCs. The DNA of the CDR3 is TGTGCCAGCAGTTTATTGGGACAGCCTAACTATGGCTACACCTTC. As protein: CASSLLGQPNYGYTF.